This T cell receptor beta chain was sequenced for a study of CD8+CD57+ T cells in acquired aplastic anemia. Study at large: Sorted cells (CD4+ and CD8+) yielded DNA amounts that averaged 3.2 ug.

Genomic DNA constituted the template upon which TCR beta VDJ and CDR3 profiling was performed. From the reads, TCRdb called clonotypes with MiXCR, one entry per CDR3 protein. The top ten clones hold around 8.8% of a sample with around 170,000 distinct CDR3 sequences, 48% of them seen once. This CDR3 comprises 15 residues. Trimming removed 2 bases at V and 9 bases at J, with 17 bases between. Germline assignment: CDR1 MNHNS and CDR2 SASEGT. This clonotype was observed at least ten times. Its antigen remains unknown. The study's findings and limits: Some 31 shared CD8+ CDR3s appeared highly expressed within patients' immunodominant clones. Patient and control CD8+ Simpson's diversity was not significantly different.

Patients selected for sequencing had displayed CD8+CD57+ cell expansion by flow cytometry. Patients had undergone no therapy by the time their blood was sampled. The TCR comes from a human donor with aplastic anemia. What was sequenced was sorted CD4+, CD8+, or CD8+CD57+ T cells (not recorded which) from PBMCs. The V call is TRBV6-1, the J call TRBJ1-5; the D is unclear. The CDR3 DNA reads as TGTGCCAGCAGTGAAAGTTTGGCCCTAGGTAGGCCCCAGCATTTT. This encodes CASSESLALGRPQHF.